The 2 T cell receptor beta chains presented below share a single source sample, sequenced in a study of regulatory T cells in long-lasting Graves disease. The authors built TCR beta libraries using iRepertoire HTBI primers and Arm-PCR of CDR3 regions. TCRdb independently ran MiXCR on the multiplex PCR reads; one entry per CDR3 protein. Of 300,000 or so distinct CDR3 sequences listed, 15% to 20% were seen once; the top ten hold 25% to 30%. The time point was: persistent/refractory GD, antithyroid drugs over 5 years with positive TRAb. From RNA extracted from PBMCs, the TCR library was made. The input for sequencing was peripheral blood mononuclear cells (PBMCs), taken when the disease was refractory, from a patient treated with antithyroid drugs. The source of these receptors is a female donor with Graves disease.

This chain uses TRBV18 with TRBJ2-7, with 10 bases that match TRBD1. Germline CDR1 KGHSH, CDR2 LQKENI. The CDR3 runs to 16 residues. Losses at the gene ends were 3 bases for V and 6 bases for J; bases not matched to a gene: 11. CDR3 protein: CASSPGDGTGAFEQYF. The CDR3 region has the DNA TGTGCCAGCTCACCCGGGGACGGGACAGGGGCCTTCGAGCAGTACTTC. The variable domain in full, completed from reference TRBV18 and TRBJ2-7, reads NAGVMQNPRHLVRRRGQEARLRCSPMKGHSHVYWYRQLPEEGLKFMVYLQKENIIDESGMPKERFSAEFPKEGPSILRIQQVVRGDSAAYFCASSPGDGTGAFEQYFGPGTRLTVT.

The table lists this clonotype with a few counts. This chain joins TRBV4-2 and TRBJ1-6; D remains unclear. CDR3 size: 14 residues. CDR1 LGHNA and CDR2 YNFKEQ come from the germline V gene. V lost 0 bases to trimming and J lost 7 bases, with 7 bases between them. CDR3 in amino acids: CASSQEGRNSPLHF. CDR3 bases: TGTGCCAGCAGCCAAGAGGGGAGGAATTCACCCCTCCACTTT.